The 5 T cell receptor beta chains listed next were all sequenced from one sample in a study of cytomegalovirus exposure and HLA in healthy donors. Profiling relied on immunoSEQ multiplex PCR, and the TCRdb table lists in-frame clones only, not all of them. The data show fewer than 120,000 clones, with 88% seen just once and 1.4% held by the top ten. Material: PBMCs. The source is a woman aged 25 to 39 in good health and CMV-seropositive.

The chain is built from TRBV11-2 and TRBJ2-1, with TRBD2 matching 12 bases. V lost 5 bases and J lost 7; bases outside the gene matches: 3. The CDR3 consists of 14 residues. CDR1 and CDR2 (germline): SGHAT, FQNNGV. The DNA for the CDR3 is TGTGCCAGCAGCAGTCTAGCGGGAGGGAATGAGCAGTTCTTC. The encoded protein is CASSSLAGGNEQFF.

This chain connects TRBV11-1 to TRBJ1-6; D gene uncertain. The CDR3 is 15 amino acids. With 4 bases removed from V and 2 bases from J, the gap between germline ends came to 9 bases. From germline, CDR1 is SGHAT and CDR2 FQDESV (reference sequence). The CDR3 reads CASSSASAYNSPLHF. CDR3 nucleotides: TGTGCCAGCAGCTCCGCCAGTGCCTATAATTCACCCCTCCACTTT.

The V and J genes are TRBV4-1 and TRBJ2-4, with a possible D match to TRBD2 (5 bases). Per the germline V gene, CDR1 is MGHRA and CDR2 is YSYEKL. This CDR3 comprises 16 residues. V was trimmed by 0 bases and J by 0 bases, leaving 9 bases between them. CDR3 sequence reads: CASSQDPGIAKNIQYF. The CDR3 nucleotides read TGCGCCAGCAGCCAAGATCCCGGGATAGCCAAAAACATTCAGTACTTC.

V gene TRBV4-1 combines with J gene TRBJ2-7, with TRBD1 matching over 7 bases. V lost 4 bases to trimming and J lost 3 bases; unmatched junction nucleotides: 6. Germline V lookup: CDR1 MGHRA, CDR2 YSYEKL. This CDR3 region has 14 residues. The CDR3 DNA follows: TGCGCCAGCAGCCTCGGCCGGGACAGCTACGAGCAGTACTTC. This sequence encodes CASSLGRDSYEQYF.

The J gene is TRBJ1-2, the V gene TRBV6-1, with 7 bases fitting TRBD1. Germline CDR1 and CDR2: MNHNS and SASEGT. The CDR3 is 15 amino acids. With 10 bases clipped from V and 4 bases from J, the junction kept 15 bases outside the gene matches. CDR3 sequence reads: CATPGTEGGSYGYTF. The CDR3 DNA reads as TGTGCCACCCCCGGGACAGAAGGGGGAAGCTATGGCTACACCTTC.